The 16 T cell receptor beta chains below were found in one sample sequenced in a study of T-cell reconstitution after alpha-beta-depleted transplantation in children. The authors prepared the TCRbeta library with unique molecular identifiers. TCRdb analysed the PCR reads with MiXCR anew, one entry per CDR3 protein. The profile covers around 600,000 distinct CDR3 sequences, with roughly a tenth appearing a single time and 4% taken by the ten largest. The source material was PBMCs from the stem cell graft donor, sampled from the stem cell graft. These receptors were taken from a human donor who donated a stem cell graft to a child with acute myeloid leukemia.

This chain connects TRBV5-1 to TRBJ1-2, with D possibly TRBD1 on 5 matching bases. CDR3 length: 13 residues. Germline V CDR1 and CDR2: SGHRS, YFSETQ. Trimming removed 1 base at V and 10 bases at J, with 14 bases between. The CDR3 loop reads CASSLTGREAYTF. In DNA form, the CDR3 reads TGCGCCAGCAGCTTGACAGGACGGGAGGCCTACACCTTC.

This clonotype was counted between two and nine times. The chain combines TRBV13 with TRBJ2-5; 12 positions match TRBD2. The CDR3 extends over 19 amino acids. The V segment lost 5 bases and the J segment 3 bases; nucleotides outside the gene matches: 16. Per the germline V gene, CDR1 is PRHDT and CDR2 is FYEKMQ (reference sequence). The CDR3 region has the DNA TGTGCCAGCAGCCGTTCCCGACTAGCGGGAGCTCAGGATGAAGAGACCCAGTACTTC. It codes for CASSRSRLAGAQDEETQYF.

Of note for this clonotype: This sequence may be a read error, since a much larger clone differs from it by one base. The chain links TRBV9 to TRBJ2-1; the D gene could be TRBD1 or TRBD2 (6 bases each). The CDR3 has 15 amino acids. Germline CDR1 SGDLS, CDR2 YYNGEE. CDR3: CASSLATGSYNDQFF. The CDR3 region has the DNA TGTGCCAGCAGCCTAGCGACAGGCTCCTACAATGATCAGTTCTTC.

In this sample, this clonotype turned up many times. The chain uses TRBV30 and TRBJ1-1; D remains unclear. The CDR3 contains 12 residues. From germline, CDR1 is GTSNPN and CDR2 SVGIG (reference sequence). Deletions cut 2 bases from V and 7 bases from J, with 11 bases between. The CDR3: CAWSPQRNEAFF. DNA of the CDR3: TGTGCCTGGAGTCCCCAGCGTAATGAAGCTTTCTTT.

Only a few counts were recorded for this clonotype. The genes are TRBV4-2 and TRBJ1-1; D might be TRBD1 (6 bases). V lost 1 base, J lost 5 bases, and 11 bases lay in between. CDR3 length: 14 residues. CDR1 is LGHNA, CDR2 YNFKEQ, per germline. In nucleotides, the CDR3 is TGTGCCAGCAGCCAAGTTTCAGGGGAAACTGAAGCTTTCTTT. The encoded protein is CASSQVSGETEAFF.

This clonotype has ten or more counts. The CDR3 coding sequence is TGCAGCGTTGTGACAGGGGGCAATTGGCAGTACTTC. Its protein product is CSVVTGGNWQYF. The rearrangement joins TRBV29-1 to TRBJ2-7; the match to TRBD1 covers 10 bases. The V gene's germline CDR1 is SQVTM and CDR2 ANQGSEA. The CDR3 sequence is 12 residues long. The V segment lost 4 bases and the J segment 9 bases; nucleotides outside the gene matches: 6.

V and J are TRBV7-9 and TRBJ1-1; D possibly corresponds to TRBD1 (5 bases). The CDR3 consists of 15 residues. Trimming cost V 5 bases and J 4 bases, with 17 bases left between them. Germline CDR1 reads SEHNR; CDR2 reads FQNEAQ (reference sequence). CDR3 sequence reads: CASSPRGKESTEAFF. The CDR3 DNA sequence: TGTGCCAGCAGCCCGAGGGGAAAAGAGAGCACTGAAGCTTTCTTT.

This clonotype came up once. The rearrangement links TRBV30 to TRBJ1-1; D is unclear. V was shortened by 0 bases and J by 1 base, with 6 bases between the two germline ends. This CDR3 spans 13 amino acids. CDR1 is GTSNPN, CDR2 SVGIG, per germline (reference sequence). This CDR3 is CAWSVMKNTEAFF. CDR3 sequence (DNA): TGTGCCTGGAGTGTTATGAAGAACACTGAAGCTTTCTTT.

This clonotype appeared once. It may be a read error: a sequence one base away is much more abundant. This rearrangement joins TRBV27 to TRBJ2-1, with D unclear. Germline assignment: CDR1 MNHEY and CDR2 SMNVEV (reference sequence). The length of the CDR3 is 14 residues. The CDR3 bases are TGTGCCAGCAGTTTAGGGCAAAACTACAATGACCAGTTCTTC. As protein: CASSLGQNYNDQFF.

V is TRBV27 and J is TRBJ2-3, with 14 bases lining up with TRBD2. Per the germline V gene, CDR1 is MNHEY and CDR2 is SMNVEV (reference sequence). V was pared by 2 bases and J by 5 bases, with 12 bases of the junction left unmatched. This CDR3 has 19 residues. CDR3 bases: TGTGCCAGCAGTTTAGGAGGGACTAGCGGGAGAGTGGTAAGAGATACGCAGTATTTT. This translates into CASSLGGTSGRVVRDTQYF.

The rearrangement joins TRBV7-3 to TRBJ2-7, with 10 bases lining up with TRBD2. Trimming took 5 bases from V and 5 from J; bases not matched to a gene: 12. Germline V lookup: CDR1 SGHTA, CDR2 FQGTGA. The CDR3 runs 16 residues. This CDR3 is CASSPVSSGRSHEQYF. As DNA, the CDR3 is TGTGCCAGCAGCCCCGTTAGTAGCGGGAGGTCTCACGAGCAGTACTTC.

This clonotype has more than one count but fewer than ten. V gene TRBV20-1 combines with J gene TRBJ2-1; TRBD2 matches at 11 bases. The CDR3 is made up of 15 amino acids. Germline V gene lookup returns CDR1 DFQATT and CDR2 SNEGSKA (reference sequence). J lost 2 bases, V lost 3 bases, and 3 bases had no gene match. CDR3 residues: CSASLAGGTYNEQFF. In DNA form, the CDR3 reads TGCAGTGCTAGTTTAGCGGGAGGGACCTACAATGAGCAGTTCTTC.

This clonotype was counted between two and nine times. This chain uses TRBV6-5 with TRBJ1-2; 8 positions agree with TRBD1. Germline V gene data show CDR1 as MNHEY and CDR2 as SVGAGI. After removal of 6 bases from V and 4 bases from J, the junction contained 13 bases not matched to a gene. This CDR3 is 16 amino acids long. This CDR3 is CASRPMDREGSYGYTF. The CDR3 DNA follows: TGTGCCAGCAGGCCAATGGACAGGGAGGGCTCCTATGGCTACACCTTC.

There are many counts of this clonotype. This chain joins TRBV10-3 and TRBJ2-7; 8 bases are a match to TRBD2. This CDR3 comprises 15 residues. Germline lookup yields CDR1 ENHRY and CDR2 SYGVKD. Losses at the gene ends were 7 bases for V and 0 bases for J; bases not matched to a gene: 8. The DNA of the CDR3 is TGTGCCATCACTCTCCGGGAGGGCACCTCCTACGAGCAGTACTTC. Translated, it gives CAITLREGTSYEQYF.

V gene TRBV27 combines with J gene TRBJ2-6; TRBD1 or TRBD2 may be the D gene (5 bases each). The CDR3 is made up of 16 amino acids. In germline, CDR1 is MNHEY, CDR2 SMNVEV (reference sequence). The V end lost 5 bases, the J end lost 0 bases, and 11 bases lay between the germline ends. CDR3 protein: CASSREGASGANVLTF. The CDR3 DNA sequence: TGTGCCAGCAGTCGGGAAGGGGCCTCTGGGGCCAACGTCCTGACTTTC.

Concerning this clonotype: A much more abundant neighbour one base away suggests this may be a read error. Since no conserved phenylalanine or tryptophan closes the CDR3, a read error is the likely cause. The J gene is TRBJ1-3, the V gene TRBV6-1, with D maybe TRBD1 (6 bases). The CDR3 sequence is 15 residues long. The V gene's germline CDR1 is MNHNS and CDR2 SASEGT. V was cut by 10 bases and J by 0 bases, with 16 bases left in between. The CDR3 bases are TGTGCCACCTTACAGGGAGGGAGCTCTGGAAACACCATATATTGT. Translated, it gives CATLQGGSSGNTIYC.